This T cell receptor (beta chain) was observed in a study of blood T cell repertoires in COVID-19. Measured with immunoSEQ multiplex PCR; TCRdb has only the in-frame clones, and not every one. The table records about 400,000 clones, roughly 91% of them present only once. J lost 4 bases, V lost 6 bases, and 8 bases had no gene match. CDR3 length: 15 amino acids. CDR1 is MNHEY, CDR2 SMNVEV, per germline (reference sequence). The chain carries TRBV27 and TRBJ2-5, with 10 bases fitting TRBD1. This clonotype originated in a woman between 25 and 40 years old who had recovered from COVID-19. Sequencing was carried out using PBMCs or T cells enriched from blood (not recorded which). The CDR3 region has the DNA TGTGCCAGCAGAAGACAGGGGGCAAGGCGAGAGACCCAGTACTTC. As protein: CASRRQGARRETQYF.